The sequence of this T cell receptor (beta chain) was determined in a study of shared clonotypes between healthy human individuals. Study results and limitations: Shared clonotypes across all four donors exceeded non-shared ones in generation probability. Memory subsets generally showed smaller estimated richness than naive subsets did.

Details on this clone: No antigen is known for it.

Genomic DNA from each subset was divided evenly over several immunoSEQ plates. Profiled with immunoSEQ multiplex PCR; TCRdb holds only in-frame clones, not every one. The sample holds about 2 million clones, about 95% seen once. V shed 3 bases, J shed 2 bases, and the junction held 6 bases outside the gene matches. The CDR3 sequence is 16 residues long. The germline V gene has CDR1 MNHEY and CDR2 SMNVEV (reference sequence). Selected positively for CCR7 and CD45RO-negative, naive CD8 cells excluded terminally differentiated effector memory CD45RA+ cells. Recent vaccinations or acute infections were absent in the healthy HIV-negative adult donors.

This chain uses TRBV27 with TRBJ2-3; 9 bases are shared with TRBD2. This receptor was identified in a man between 18 and 35 years old in good health. The sample taken for sequencing was naive CD8+ T cells sorted from blood. CDR3 loop: CASSFSSGDFTDTQYF. In DNA form, the CDR3 reads TGTGCCAGCAGTTTTTCTAGCGGGGATTTCACAGATACGCAGTATTTT.